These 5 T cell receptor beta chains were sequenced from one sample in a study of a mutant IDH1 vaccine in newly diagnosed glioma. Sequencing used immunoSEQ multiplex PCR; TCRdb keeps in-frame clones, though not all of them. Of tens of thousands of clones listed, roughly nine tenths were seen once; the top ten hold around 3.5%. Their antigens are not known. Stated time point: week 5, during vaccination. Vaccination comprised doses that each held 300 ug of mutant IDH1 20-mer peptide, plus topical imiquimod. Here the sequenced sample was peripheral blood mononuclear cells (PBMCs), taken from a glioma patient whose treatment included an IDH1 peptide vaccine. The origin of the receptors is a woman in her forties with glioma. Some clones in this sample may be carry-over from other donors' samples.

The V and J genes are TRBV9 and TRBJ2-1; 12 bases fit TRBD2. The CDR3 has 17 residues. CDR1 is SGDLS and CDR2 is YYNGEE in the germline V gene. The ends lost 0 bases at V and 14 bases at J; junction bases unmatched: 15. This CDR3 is CASSVVPGLAGPGDEFF. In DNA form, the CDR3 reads TGTGCCAGCAGCGTAGTTCCGGGACTAGCGGGCCCGGGTGACGAGTTCTTC. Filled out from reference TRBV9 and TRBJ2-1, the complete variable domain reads DSGVTQTPKHLITATGQRVTLRCSPRSGDLSVYWYQQSLDQGLQFLIQYYNGEERAKGNILERFSAQQFPDLHSELNLSSLELGDSALYFCASSVVPGLAGPGDEFFGPGTRLTVL.

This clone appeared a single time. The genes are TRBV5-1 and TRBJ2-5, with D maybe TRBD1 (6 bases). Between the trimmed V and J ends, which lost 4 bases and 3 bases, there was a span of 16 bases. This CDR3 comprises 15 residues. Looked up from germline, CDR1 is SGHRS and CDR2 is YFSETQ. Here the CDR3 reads CASSAPRGGEETQYF. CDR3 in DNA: TGCGCCAGCAGCGCGCCTCGTGGGGGCGAAGAGACCCAGTACTTC.

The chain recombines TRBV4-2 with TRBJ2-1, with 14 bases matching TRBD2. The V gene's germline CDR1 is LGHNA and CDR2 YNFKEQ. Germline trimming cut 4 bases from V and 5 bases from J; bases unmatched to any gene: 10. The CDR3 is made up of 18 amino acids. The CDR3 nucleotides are TGTGCCAGCAGCCCCCGTCCCGGACTAGCGGGAGGTCACAATGAGCAGTTCTTC. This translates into CASSPRPGLAGGHNEQFF.

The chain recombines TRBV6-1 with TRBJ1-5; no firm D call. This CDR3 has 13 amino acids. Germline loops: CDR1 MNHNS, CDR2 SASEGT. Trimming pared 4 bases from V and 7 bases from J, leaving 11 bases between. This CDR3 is CASSAELGQPQHF. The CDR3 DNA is TGTGCCAGCAGTGCCGAGCTGGGCCAGCCCCAGCATTTT.

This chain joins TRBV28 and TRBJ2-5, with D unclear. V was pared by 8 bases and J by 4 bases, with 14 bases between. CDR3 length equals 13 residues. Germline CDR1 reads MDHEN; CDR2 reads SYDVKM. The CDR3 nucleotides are TGTGCCAGCGATGGCTACCGTTTAGAGACCCAGTACTTC. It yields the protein CASDGYRLETQYF.